The rows below give T cell receptor beta chains drawn from one sample of a study of long-term antiretroviral therapy in people with HIV. Using immunoSEQ multiplex PCR, the repertoire was profiled, and TCRdb retains in-frame clones only, with some absent. The sample yields 25,000 to 30,000 clones, around 84% seen once. The input for sequencing was unsorted PBMCs, taken 0.4 years after starting antiretroviral therapy. These receptors originate from a man between 18 and 35 years old with HIV. Each CDR3 is given with its conserved first and last residue. D genes are given only for firm matches. Only part of the rows carry a size: once, few, many, or a class if the clone is expanded.

size,D,V,J,DNA,CDR3
.,.,TRBV5-1,TRBJ1-2,TGCGCCAGCAGCTACACGGGGGCTGCGGATGGCTACACCTTC,CASSYTGAADGYTF
.,.,TRBV28,TRBJ2-5,TGTGCCAGCAGTTGGGTCCCCCGACAAACGAGACAAGAGACCCAGTACTTC,CASSWVPRQTRQETQYF
.,TRBD2,TRBV4-3,TRBJ2-7,TGCGCCAGCAGCCAAGACGTGATTCGGCGGGAGGGCTACGAGCAGTACTTC,CASSQDVIRREGYEQYF
.,.,TRBV2,TRBJ1-4,TGTGCCAGCAGTGAAGCCCTGGTGGTCAGGGCCCAAAAACTGTTTTTT,CASSEALVVRAQKLFF
.,.,TRBV10-2,TRBJ1-2,TGCGCCAGCACCCTCTCGGGACGGAACTATGGCTACACCTTC,CASTLSGRNYGYTF
.,.,TRBV7-9,TRBJ1-1,TGTGCCAGCAGCTTAGGACGGGTATTAGACACTGAAGCTTTCTTT,CASSLGRVLDTEAFF
.,TRBD2,TRBV29-1,TRBJ2-1,TGCAGCGTTGAGAGGAGCGGGGGGGCTTATTATGAGCAGTTCTTC,CSVERSGGAYYEQFF
once,.,TRBV28,TRBJ1-1,TGTGCCAGCAGTCCTCGGACCACGGGGAACACTGAAGCTTTCTTT,CASSPRTTGNTEAFF
.,TRBD1,TRBV18,TRBJ1-2,TGTGCCAGCTCACTTTTCCAGGGGGCGCGTGGCTACACCTTC,CASSLFQGARGYTF
few,.,TRBV15,TRBJ2-7,TGTGCCACCAGCAAAGGGACAAGCTACGAGCAGTACTTC,CATSKGTSYEQYF
.,TRBD1,TRBV11-2,TRBJ1-1,TGTGCCAGCAGCCCCCGGACAGGGTGGAACACTGAAGCTTTCTTT,CASSPRTGWNTEAFF
.,.,TRBV6-5,TRBJ1-1,TGTGCCAGCAGCAACTATCCGTATGAAGCTTTCTTT,CASSNYPYEAFF
.,.,TRBV19,TRBJ1-1,TGTGCCAGTAGTATAAGGGGAGAGAACACTGAAGCTTTCTTT,CASSIRGENTEAFF
.,.,TRBV7-9,TRBJ1-1,TGTGCCAGCAGCTTAGGTACAGAAGCTTTCTTT,CASSLGTEAFF
.,.,TRBV6-1,TRBJ1-5,TGTGCCAGCAGTGAAGAGCCAGCTAGTGGCAATCAGCCCCAGCATTTT,CASSEEPASGNQPQHF
.,.,TRBV7-2,TRBJ2-7,TGTGCCAGCAGCCCCCCTATGAGCCGAGGAACCTACGAGCAGTACTTC,CASSPPMSRGTYEQYF
.,.,TRBV6-5,TRBJ1-5,TGTGCCAGCAGTTACTCGGGGGAGCATCAGCCCCAGCATTTT,CASSYSGEHQPQHF
.,.,TRBV5-1,TRBJ2-3,TGCGCCAGCAGCTTGGTTAGCGAAGGCACAGATACGCAGTATTTT,CASSLVSEGTDTQYF
once,TRBD1,TRBV28,TRBJ1-2,TGTGCCAGCAGTTCCCCGAGGGACAGAAAGTATGGCTACACCTTC,CASSSPRDRKYGYTF
once,.,TRBV19,TRBJ1-1,TGTGCCAGTAGTGAGGGACCGGGCCGGGACACTGAAGCTTTCTTT,CASSEGPGRDTEAFF
.,TRBD2,TRBV9,TRBJ2-5,TGTGCCAGCAGCCCGGGAGCGGGGGGGGTCCAAGAGACCCAGTACTTC,CASSPGAGGVQETQYF
once,TRBD2,TRBV7-9,TRBJ2-1,TGTGCCAGCAGCTCTTCCCAAAAGCTAGCGGGGGATTACAATGAGCAGTTCTTC,CASSSSQKLAGDYNEQFF
.,.,TRBV27,TRBJ1-1,TGTGCCAGCAGTCCCAAGGGCGGATGGACTGAAGCTTTCTTT,CASSPKGGWTEAFF
few,TRBD1,TRBV5-1,TRBJ2-7,TGCGCCAGCAATGAAGACAGGGCCGACTCCTACGAGCAGTACTTC,CASNEDRADSYEQYF
.,TRBD1,TRBV18,TRBJ1-1,TGTGCCAGCTCGCCCAAACCGGGACAGGGGTTAGCTTTCTTT,CASSPKPGQGLAFF
.,TRBD1,TRBV7-9,TRBJ1-1,TGTGCCTGTAACAGGGGCACTGAAGCTTTCTTT,CACNRGTEAFF
.,.,TRBV6-5,TRBJ1-5,TGTGCCAGCAGTCTTACCCAGCTGGGCAATCAGCCCCAGCATTTT,CASSLTQLGNQPQHF
.,.,TRBV29-1,TRBJ1-1,TGCAGCGTCCCTGAAGCTTTCTTT,CSVPEAFF
.,.,TRBV10-3,TRBJ1-2,TGTGCCATCAGTGAGTCGGAAGGGGTTTACTATGGCTACACCTTC,CAISESEGVYYGYTF
.,.,TRBV25-1,TRBJ2-1,TGTGCCAGCAAGTCGGGGAGGTACTTCAATGAGCAGTTCTTC,CASKSGRYFNEQFF
.,TRBD2,TRBV7-8,TRBJ2-1,TGTGCCAGCAGCTTAGCGTCCTTTAGCGGGAGCTCCTACAATGAGCAGTTCTTC,CASSLASFSGSSYNEQFF
.,.,TRBV27,TRBJ1-3,TGTGCCAGCAGTCTCACCACGGGAGGGAAAGGAAACACCATATATTTT,CASSLTTGGKGNTIYF
.,.,TRBV28,TRBJ1-1,TGTGCCAGCAGCCTAAGCGATGCGAACACTGAAGCTTTCTTT,CASSLSDANTEAFF
.,.,TRBV15,TRBJ1-1,TGTGCCACCAGCAGGGTGGAGGTCAGTGAAGCTTTCTTT,CATSRVEVSEAFF
.,.,TRBV5-1,TRBJ2-7,TGCGCCAGCAGCTTGGCCAATATGGGGATGTTCTACGAGCAGTACTTC,CASSLANMGMFYEQYF
.,.,TRBV7-3,TRBJ2-1,TGTGCCAGCAGCTCCTCAGGTTGGGATGAGCAGTTCTTC,CASSSSGWDEQFF
.,TRBD1,TRBV28,TRBJ2-7,TGTGCCAGCAGTTTAGCCGGGACAGGTCAGGGCCACGAGCAGTACTTC,CASSLAGTGQGHEQYF
.,TRBD1,TRBV5-1,TRBJ2-3,TGCGCCAGCAGCCCGGACAGGGCCGGCACAGATACGCAGTATTTT,CASSPDRAGTDTQYF
.,.,TRBV7-2,TRBJ2-7,TGTGCCAGCAGCTTACAGGACCAAGTTCCCTACGAGCAGTACTTC,CASSLQDQVPYEQYF
.,.,TRBV30,TRBJ2-3,TGTGCCTGGAGTTTCCCTGGGAGGCAGTATTTT,CAWSFPGRQYF
.,.,TRBV5-4,TRBJ2-7,TGTGCCAGCAGCTTGGGGGGGAACTACGAGCAGTACTTC,CASSLGGNYEQYF
.,TRBD1,TRBV7-9,TRBJ2-5,TGTGCCAGCAGCCCCCGGGACAGGCAAGAGACCCAGTACTTC,CASSPRDRQETQYF
.,.,TRBV7-9,TRBJ2-1,TGTGCCAGCAGCTTAGTCTCTCCCTACGGGAATGAGCAGTTCTTC,CASSLVSPYGNEQFF
.,TRBD1,TRBV9,TRBJ1-1,TGTGCCAGCAGCGTTTCAGGGGGCTGGAACACTGAAGCTTTCTTT,CASSVSGGWNTEAFF
.,.,TRBV18,TRBJ2-3,TGTGCCAGCTCACCGGACGTCCCGCAGTATTTT,CASSPDVPQYF
once,.,TRBV5-1,TRBJ1-1,TGCGCCAGCAGCTTGCTCGGGGGCACTGAAGCTTTCTTT,CASSLLGGTEAFF
.,TRBD1,TRBV4-3,TRBJ2-7,TGCGCCAGCAGCCAAGATCGGGACAGGGTCCACGAGCAGTACTTC,CASSQDRDRVHEQYF
.,.,TRBV2,TRBJ2-7,TGTGCCAGCAGCGCCACCGGGACCGATTCCTACGAGCAGTACTTC,CASSATGTDSYEQYF